This T cell receptor beta chain was identified during a study of T cell responses to AZD1222 COVID-19 vaccine. Study conclusions and caveats: Targets within unmutated variant regions were reportedly found for nearly half of spike-specific TCRs. Receipt of two AZD1222 doses was followed by a rise in Spike-specific TCR breadth and depth.

On this clone itself: Its antigen is not identified.

Using immunoSEQ multiplex PCR, the repertoire was profiled, and TCRdb retains in-frame clones only, with some absent. The sample holds about 110,000 clones, roughly 86% seen once. Germline-derived CDR1 and CDR2 are MNHEY and SVGAGI. Trimming took 1 base from V and 1 from J; bases not matched to a gene: 3. This CDR3 spans 16 amino acids. The V gene is TRBV6-5, the J gene TRBJ2-3; 9 nucleotides line up with TRBD2. Here the sequenced sample was peripheral blood, taken on day 0 of AZD1222 vaccination. The TCR comes from an adult in good health. The DNA of the CDR3 is TGTGCCAGCAGTTACTACAAGCGGGGGGGCACAGATACGCAGTATTTT. This translates into CASSYYKRGGTDTQYF.